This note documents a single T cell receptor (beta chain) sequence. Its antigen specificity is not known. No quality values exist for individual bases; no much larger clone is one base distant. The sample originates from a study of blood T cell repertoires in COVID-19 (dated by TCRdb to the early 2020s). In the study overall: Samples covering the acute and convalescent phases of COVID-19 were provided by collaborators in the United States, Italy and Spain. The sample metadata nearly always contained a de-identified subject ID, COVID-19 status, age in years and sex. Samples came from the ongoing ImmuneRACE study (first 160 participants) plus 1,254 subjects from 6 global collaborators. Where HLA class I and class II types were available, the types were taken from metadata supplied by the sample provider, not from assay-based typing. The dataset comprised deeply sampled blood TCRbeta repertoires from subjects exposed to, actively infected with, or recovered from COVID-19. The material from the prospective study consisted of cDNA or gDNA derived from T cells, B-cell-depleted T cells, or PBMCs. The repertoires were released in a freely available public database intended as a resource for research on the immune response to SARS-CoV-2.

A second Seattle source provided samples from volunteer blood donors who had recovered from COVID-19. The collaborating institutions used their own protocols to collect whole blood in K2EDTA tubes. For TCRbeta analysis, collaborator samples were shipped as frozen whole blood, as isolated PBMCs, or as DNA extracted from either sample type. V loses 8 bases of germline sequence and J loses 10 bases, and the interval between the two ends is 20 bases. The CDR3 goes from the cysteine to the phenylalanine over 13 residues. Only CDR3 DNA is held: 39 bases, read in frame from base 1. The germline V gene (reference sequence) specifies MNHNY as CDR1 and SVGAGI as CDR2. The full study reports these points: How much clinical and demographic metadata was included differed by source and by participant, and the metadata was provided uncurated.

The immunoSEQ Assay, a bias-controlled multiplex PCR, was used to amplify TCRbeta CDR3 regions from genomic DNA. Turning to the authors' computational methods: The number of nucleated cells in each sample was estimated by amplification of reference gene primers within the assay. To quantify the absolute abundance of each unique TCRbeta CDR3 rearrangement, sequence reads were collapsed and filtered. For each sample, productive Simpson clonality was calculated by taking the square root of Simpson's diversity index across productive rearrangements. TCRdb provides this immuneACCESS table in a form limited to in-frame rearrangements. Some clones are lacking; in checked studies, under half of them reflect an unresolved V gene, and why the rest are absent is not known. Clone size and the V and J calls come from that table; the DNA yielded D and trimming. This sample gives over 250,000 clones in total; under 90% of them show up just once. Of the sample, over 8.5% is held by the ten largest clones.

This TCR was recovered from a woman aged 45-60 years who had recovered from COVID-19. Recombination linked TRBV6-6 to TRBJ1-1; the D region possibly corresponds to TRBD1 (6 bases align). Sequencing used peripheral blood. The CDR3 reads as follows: CASSDYKGERAFF. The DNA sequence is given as TGTGCCAGCTCAGATTACAAGGGGGAGAGAGCTTTCTTT.